The clone carrying this T cell receptor (beta chain) showed up just once. Some clones are missing from TCRdb's copy, which holds only in-frame ones; the method was immunoSEQ multiplex PCR. Of almost 85,000 clones listed, 94% are singletons. This specimen belongs to a study of OX40 agonist ivuxolimab in advanced cancers. The V and J ends lost 5 bases and 4 bases, in that order; junction bases with no gene match: 7. Germline CDR1 and CDR2: SGHTA and FQGNSA. The length of the CDR3 is 18 residues. The J gene is TRBJ2-2, the V gene TRBV7-2; 16 bases line up with TRBD2. This TCR came from an adult with an advanced solid tumor such as melanoma, head and neck, liver or kidney cancer. The source was CD4+ or CD8+ T cells sorted from blood, collected in a trial of the OX40 agonist ivuxolimab. CDR3 region: CASSPGLAGGRGTGELFF. The CDR3 DNA is TGTGCCAGCAGCCCGGGACTAGCGGGAGGGCGTGGCACCGGGGAGCTGTTTTTT.